This entry describes one T cell receptor beta chain. As yet, its antigen is unknown. V dropped 4 bases and J dropped 4 bases, with 20 bases sitting between them. The length of the CDR3 is 17 residues. Germline assignment: CDR1 LGHDT and CDR2 YNNKEL (reference sequence). This record belongs to a study of T cells in Graves' hyperthyroidism and ophthalmopathy. Study observations and caveats: Ophthalmopathy prediction by the model preceded onset by a median about 6.5 months.

TCR beta CDR3 sequences were amplified from RNA transcripts. HTBI primers were employed in a first-round RT-PCR of the TCR CDR3. TCRdb analysed the multiplex PCR reads with MiXCR anew, one entry per CDR3 protein. The table shows about 380,000 distinct CDR3 sequences, with around 20% occurring only once. Patients affected by ophthalmopathy presented a Clinical Activity Score of at least 3, a NOSPECS grade of at least 4, and disease duration below 3 months. This sequence joins TRBV3-1 and TRBJ1-3; a weak D match, TRBD1 (6 bases). This sequence was found in a man younger than 35 with Graves' ophthalmopathy. Sequencing was done on a sample of blood. The CDR3 DNA sequence: TGTGCCAGCAGCCTCCGGGGCCGGGGGGCGGGAGGAAACACCATATATTTT. It is translated as CASSLRGRGAGGNTIYF. Based on the CDR3 plus reference TRBV3-1 and TRBJ1-3, the full variable domain is DTAVSQTPKYLVTQMGNDKSIKCEQNLGHDTMYWYKQDSKKFLKIMFSYNNKELIINETVPNRFSPKSPDKAHLNLHINSLELGDSAVYFCASSLRGRGAGGNTIYFGEGSWLTVV.